This T cell receptor beta chain was obtained from a study of blood T cell repertoires in COVID-19. Looking at the study overall: Donors in the United States, Italy and Spain gave samples during acute or convalescent COVID-19. In each case, the material was cDNA or gDNA derived from T cells, B-cell-depleted T cells, or PBMCs.

This clone was observed a few times. Seattle patient enrollment occurred during active infection, with longitudinal follow-up thereafter. The germline gives CDR1 MNHEY, CDR2 SVGAGI. Deletions cut 7 bases from V and 3 bases from J, with 16 bases between. CDR3 length: 14 amino acids. In the study's own analysis: Amplification of reference gene primers was used by the study to estimate nucleated cell counts. Profiled with immunoSEQ multiplex PCR; TCRdb holds only in-frame clones, not every one. V and J calls and clone size come straight from that table; D and trimming were deduced from the DNA. The sample contains roughly 290,000 clones, 84% of which appear only once.

Sequencing was done on a sample of peripheral blood. This chain uses TRBV6-5 with TRBJ2-7; tentative D call: TRBD2 (6 bases). The source of this sequence is a person aged 70 to 79 with COVID-19, enrolled during active disease. CDR3 amino acids: CASTRRDFIYEQYF. The DNA for the CDR3 is TGTGCCAGCACCAGGAGGGACTTCATCTACGAGCAGTACTTC.